This T cell receptor (beta chain) derives from a study of T-cell memory formation after mild COVID-19. Study-wide context: Across donors, TCR clusters were largely donor specific.

V shed 5 bases and J shed 3 bases, with 11 bases lying between them. The germline V gene has CDR1 SEHNR and CDR2 FQNEAQ (reference sequence). CDR3 length equals 13 residues. From 5'RACE with constant-segment primers came TCR alpha and TCR beta cDNA libraries that carried sample barcodes and UMIs. One entry per CDR3 protein, called by TCRdb with MiXCR from the 5' RACE reads. The data contain approximately 210,000 distinct CDR3 sequences, around 26% of them singletons. The specimen sequenced was PBMCs or a T cell subset sorted from them (not recorded which). This chain connects TRBV7-9 to TRBJ2-7; possible D gene TRBD2, 6 bases. The sequence derives from an adult woman who had mild COVID-19 (a few samples of this study predate the infection). Cell type and time point are not known. The CDR3 loop reads CASSPGLLYEQYF. CDR3 coding DNA: TGTGCCAGCAGCCCCGGACTACTCTACGAGCAGTACTTC.